The 31 T cell receptor beta chains below all came from one sample that was sequenced in a study of T cells in Graves' hyperthyroidism and ophthalmopathy. TCR beta CDR3 regions were amplified from RNA. During a first-round RT-PCR of the TCR CDR3, the HTBI primer set was used. TCRdb redid the calling of the multiplex PCR reads with MiXCR, one entry per CDR3 protein. The repertoire holds fewer than 850,000 distinct CDR3 sequences, with 17% as singletons. Sequences were obtained from blood. All receptors derive from a man aged 50-60 years with Graves' hyperthyroidism.

A few counts support this clonotype. The J gene is TRBJ1-5, the V gene TRBV16; 7 bases map to TRBD1. CDR1 is KGHSY, CDR2 FQNENV, per germline. The CDR3 length is 15 residues. V gave up 7 bases and J gave up 0 bases; unmatched junction bases: 6. The CDR3 protein is CASNAQGNSNQPQHF. The CDR3 coding sequence is TGTGCCAGCAACGCACAGGGGAATAGCAATCAGCCCCAGCATTTT.

This clonotype occurred many times. The V gene is TRBV7-2, the J gene TRBJ1-2; 7 nucleotides align to TRBD1. Germline CDR1 SGHTA, CDR2 FQGNSA. J was trimmed by 4 bases and V by 5 bases; bases with no gene match: 4. The CDR3 contains 13 residues. CDR3 protein: CASSDRQGYGYTF. The CDR3 coding sequence is TGTGCCAGCAGCGACCGACAGGGCTATGGCTACACCTTC.

This chain joins TRBV4-1 and TRBJ1-1, with D perhaps TRBD1 (6 bases). The ends were cut back, 1 base at V and 0 bases at J, with 9 bases in the middle. Germline V gene data show CDR1 as MGHRA and CDR2 as YSYEKL. The CDR3 covers 15 residues. DNA for the CDR3: TGCGCCAGCAGCCAAGCTCAGGGGATGAACACTGAAGCTTTCTTT. Its protein is CASSQAQGMNTEAFF.

This clonotype showed up many times. The gene calls are TRBV24-1 and TRBJ2-3, with D possibly TRBD2 on 6 matching bases. Trimming stripped 5 bases from V and 0 bases from J, with 17 bases between. Germline V lookup: CDR1 KGHDR, CDR2 SFDVKD. The CDR3 is 17 amino acids. The CDR3 nucleotides read TGTGCCACCAGTGGCCTGGACGAGCGGGCCAGCACAGATACGCAGTATTTT. Amino acids: CATSGLDERASTDTQYF.

Note on this clonotype: At one end the junction does not follow the germline gene, possibly because of a read error. V usage is TRBV5-6 and J usage is TRBJ1-1, with D hard to call. CDR3 size: 14 residues. CDR1 and CDR2 (germline): SGHDT, YYEEEE. The CDR3 nucleotides read TGTGCCAGCAGCTTGTCCGGGCTGAACGCTGAAGCTTTCTTT. As protein: CASSLSGLNAEAFF.

A few counts support this clonotype. As DNA, the CDR3 is TGTGCCAGTAGTAAAAGGACAGGCAGTTGGGCCCAGCATTTT. This translates into CASSKRTGSWAQHF. This chain connects TRBV19 to TRBJ1-5; 7 bases match TRBD1. The V segment lost 4 bases and the J segment 11 bases; nucleotides outside the gene matches: 11. CDR3 size: 14 residues. Germline V gene data show CDR1 as LNHDA and CDR2 as SQIVND (reference sequence).

This clonotype was observed many times. The V call is TRBV7-2, the J call TRBJ2-7; D is possibly TRBD2 (6 bases). Germline V gives CDR1 SGHTA, CDR2 FQGNSA. The CDR3 has 14 amino acids. V was pared by 2 bases and J by 5 bases, with 13 bases between. The CDR3, as DNA: TGTGCCAGCAGCTTATTTCGGCCTAGCGACGAGCAGTACTTC. Translated, it gives CASSLFRPSDEQYF.

This clonotype came up many times. V usage is TRBV5-5 and J usage is TRBJ2-1, with 11 bases matching TRBD1. This CDR3 comprises 16 residues. V was clipped by 4 bases and J by 3 bases; unmatched bases: 6. Per the germline V gene, CDR1 is SGHKS and CDR2 is YYEKEE (reference sequence). The chain's CDR3 is CASSPGQGALYNEQFF. As DNA, the CDR3 is TGTGCCAGCAGCCCCGGACAGGGGGCCCTCTACAATGAGCAGTTCTTC. The variable domain in full, completed from reference TRBV5-5 and TRBJ2-1, reads DAGVTQSPTHLIKTRGQQVTLRCSPISGHKSVSWYQQVLGQGPQFIFQYYEKEERGRGNFPDRFSARQFPNYSSELNVNALLLGDSALYLCASSPGQGALYNEQFFGPGTRLTVL.

This clonotype has a count of ten or more. This chain joins TRBV2 and TRBJ2-7, with 10 nucleotides matching TRBD2. V gave up 6 bases and J gave up 5 bases; unmatched junction bases: 10. The CDR3 is 15 amino acids. Germline-derived CDR1 and CDR2 are SNHLY and FYNNEI. CDR3 nucleotides: TGTGCCAGCAGGATCCCGGATAGCGGGAGGCACGAGCAGTACTTC. It codes for CASRIPDSGRHEQYF.

At least ten counts were recorded for this clonotype. This sequence joins TRBV7-9 and TRBJ2-1; maybe TRBD2 (5 bases). The CDR3 has 15 residues. Deletions cut 5 bases from V and 7 bases from J, with 18 bases between. The germline V gene has CDR1 SEHNR and CDR2 FQNEAQ (reference sequence). CDR3 sequence reads: CASSQLVLKENEQFF. The CDR3 coding sequence is TGTGCCAGCAGCCAACTAGTGCTTAAGGAAAATGAGCAGTTCTTC. The full variable domain, with the rest looked up from reference TRBV7-9 and TRBJ2-1, is DTGVSQNPRHKITKRGQNVTFRCDPISEHNRLYWYRQTLGQGPEFLTYFQNEAQLEKSRLLSDRFSAERPKGSFSTLEIQRTEQGDSAMYLCASSQLVLKENEQFFGPGTRLTVL.

This clonotype was observed many times. The chain employs TRBV18 and TRBJ2-1; TRBD1 matches 9 bases. Germline V lookup: CDR1 KGHSH, CDR2 LQKENI. V lost 3 bases and J lost 8; bases outside the gene matches: 11. The CDR3 spans 16 residues. The CDR3 region is CASSPRQGGRVDEQFF. CDR3 nucleotides: TGTGCCAGCTCACCGAGACAGGGGGGTCGGGTAGATGAGCAGTTCTTC.

This clonotype was seen ten or more times. V gene TRBV19 combines with J gene TRBJ2-3; D may be TRBD2 (5 bases). Germline CDR1 reads LNHDA; CDR2 reads SQIVND (reference sequence). The CDR3 is 16 residues long. V lost 4 bases to trimming and J lost 0 bases, with 14 bases between them. The CDR3 is CASSNLGTGSTDTQYF. The DNA of the CDR3 is TGTGCCAGTAGTAACTTGGGAACGGGAAGCACAGATACGCAGTATTTT. Variable domain in full (rest from reference TRBV19 and TRBJ2-3): DGGITQSPKYLFRKEGQNVTLSCEQNLNHDAMYWYRQDPGQGLRLIYYSQIVNDFQKGDIAEGYSVSREKKESFPLTVTSAQKNPTAFYLCASSNLGTGSTDTQYFGPGTRLTVL.

This clonotype was detected many times. V and J are TRBV6-6 and TRBJ2-3; 9 bases fit TRBD1. CDR1 is MNHNY and CDR2 is SVGAGI in the germline V gene (reference sequence). The CDR3 contains 17 residues. V lost 2 bases and J lost 4; bases outside the gene matches: 10. DNA of the CDR3: TGTGCCAGCAGTTACGGGGCCGGACAGGGGATCCCAGATACGCAGTATTTT. Amino acid sequence: CASSYGAGQGIPDTQYF.

This chain uses TRBV7-9 with TRBJ2-1; 7 nucleotides align to TRBD1. The CDR3 is made up of 17 amino acids. V trimming: 5 bases; J trimming: 0 bases; junction bases outside the gene matches: 10. The germline V gene encodes CDR1 SEHNR and CDR2 FQNEAQ (reference sequence). This CDR3 is CASSPETGWSSYNEQFF. In DNA, the CDR3 is TGTGCCAGCAGCCCGGAGACAGGGTGGAGCTCCTACAATGAGCAGTTCTTC.

V gene TRBV27 combines with J gene TRBJ2-1; 9 bases are shared with TRBD2. Trimming took 4 bases from V and 2 from J; bases not matched to a gene: 15. CDR1 is MNHEY, CDR2 SMNVEV, per germline (reference sequence). The CDR3 contains 19 residues. In DNA form, the CDR3 reads TGTGCCAGCAGTTCCAATTTGCGGGAGGGAGTCGGCCCCTACAATGAGCAGTTCTTC. This translates into CASSSNLREGVGPYNEQFF.

Worth noting for this clonotype: One end of the junction is discordant with germline, which a read error may explain. The rearrangement links TRBV20-1 to TRBJ2-7; 9 positions match TRBD2. Per germline, CDR1 DFQATT and CDR2 SNEGSKA (reference sequence). The CDR3 has 13 residues. The CDR3: CSARRLAVYEQYF. The CDR3 nucleotides are TGCAGTGCTAGACGACTAGCGGTCTACGAGCAGTATTTC.

This clonotype was picked up many times. The chain joins TRBV30 to TRBJ1-1, with D unclear. The V end was cut by 2 bases, the J end by 0 bases, with 10 bases between. The germline gives CDR1 GTSNPN, CDR2 SVGIG (reference sequence). This CDR3 is 14 amino acids long. The CDR3 sequence is CAWSTGVVNTEAFF. DNA of the CDR3: TGTGCCTGGAGTACGGGTGTGGTGAACACTGAAGCTTTCTTT.

The chain joins TRBV11-2 to TRBJ2-3, with D possibly matching TRBD1 (6 bases). CDR1 is SGHAT, CDR2 FQNNGV, per germline. The V end was cut by 1 base, the J end by 0 bases, with 14 bases between. The CDR3 spans 17 residues. CDR3 loop: CASSLVGAGASTDTQYF. In DNA form, the CDR3 reads TGTGCCAGCAGCTTAGTAGGGGCAGGGGCCAGCACAGATACGCAGTATTTT.

This clonotype was recorded at least ten times. The chain combines TRBV11-2 with TRBJ2-5; 9 bases are shared with TRBD1. The junction had 3 bases not matched to a gene; V was cut back by 0 bases and J by 4 bases. Germline assignment: CDR1 SGHAT and CDR2 FQNNGV. The CDR3 totals 15 residues. CDR3 protein: CASSLETGGRETQYF. Written as DNA, the CDR3 is TGTGCCAGCAGCTTAGAAACAGGGGGCAGAGAGACCCAGTACTTC.

The sample holds many counts of this clonotype. The V gene is TRBV10-3, the J gene TRBJ2-1; D perhaps matches TRBD1 (6 bases). V was clipped by 6 bases and J by 4 bases, with 10 bases between them. Germline CDR1 reads ENHRY; CDR2 reads SYGVKD. The CDR3 contains 13 residues. DNA of the CDR3: TGTGCCATCAGCGCCGACAGGTACAATGAGCAGTTCTTC. Its protein product is CAISADRYNEQFF.

This chain links TRBV3-1 with TRBJ1-2; D is unclear. CDR3 length: 16 residues. V gave up 3 bases and J gave up 3 bases, with 17 bases separating them. Germline V lookup: CDR1 LGHDT, CDR2 YNNKEL (reference sequence). The CDR3 is CASSQTQLGGYYGYTF. CDR3 nucleotide sequence: TGTGCCAGCAGCCAGACCCAGTTGGGTGGGTACTATGGCTACACCTTC.

This clonotype was recorded a few times. The chain has TRBV30 and TRBJ1-1; 9 bases fit TRBD1. Trimming at V came to 1 base and at J to 5 bases, leaving 5 bases not matched to a gene. Germline V lookup: CDR1 GTSNPN, CDR2 SVGIG (reference sequence). This CDR3 region has 14 residues. CDR3: CAWSAGTGRTEAFF. The DNA for the CDR3 is TGTGCCTGGAGTGCGGGGACAGGGAGGACTGAAGCTTTCTTT. The variable domain in full, with the rest retrieved from reference TRBV30 and TRBJ1-1, is SQTIHQWPATLVQPVGSPLSLECTVEGTSNPNLYWYRQAAGRGLQLLFYSVGIGQISSEVPQNLSASRPQDRQFILSSKKLLLSDSGFYLCAWSAGTGRTEAFFGQGTRLTVV.

A few counts support this clonotype. V and J are TRBV27 and TRBJ2-7; 9 nucleotides match TRBD2. Germline V gives CDR1 MNHEY, CDR2 SMNVEV (reference sequence). V gave up 2 bases and J gave up 2 bases; unmatched junction bases: 4. The CDR3 is 15 amino acids. As DNA, the CDR3 is TGTGCCAGCAGTTTACTAGCGGGACACCCCTACGAGCAGTACTTC. Protein sequence: CASSLLAGHPYEQYF.

This clonotype has ten or more counts. The chain is built from TRBV7-9 and TRBJ2-2, with D perhaps matching TRBD2 (6 bases). V dropped 3 bases and J dropped 7 bases, with 15 bases sitting between them. CDR3 length: 15 amino acids. Germline V gene sequence: CDR1 SEHNR, CDR2 FQNEAQ (reference sequence). In DNA, the CDR3 is TGTGCCAGCAGCTTTTACAGAACTAGCAGCGGGGAGCTGTTTTTT. This sequence encodes CASSFYRTSSGELFF.

This clonotype was counted many times. The genes are TRBV9 and TRBJ2-3, with TRBD2 matching over 10 bases. The V and J ends lost 0 bases and 3 bases, in that order; junction bases with no gene match: 4. The CDR3 is 16 residues long. Germline V CDR1 and CDR2: SGDLS, YYNGEE. The CDR3 protein is CASSVGSSGRTDTQYF. Here the CDR3 DNA reads TGTGCCAGCAGCGTAGGGTCTAGCGGGAGAACAGATACGCAGTATTTT.

Many counts were recorded for this clonotype. V usage is TRBV29-1 and J usage is TRBJ2-1; 9 bases line up with TRBD2. The germline V gene has CDR1 SQVTM and CDR2 ANQGSEA. The junction had 6 bases not matched to a gene; V was cut back by 7 bases and J by 5 bases. This CDR3 is 13 amino acids long. The CDR3 region has the DNA TGCAGCGCAGGGACTAGCAGAGACAATGAGCAGTTCTTC. It encodes CSAGTSRDNEQFF.

This clonotype was counted many times. The chain is built from TRBV11-1 and TRBJ1-1, with D perhaps TRBD1 (6 bases). Looked up from germline, CDR1 is SGHAT and CDR2 is FQDESV (reference sequence). The CDR3 has 17 residues. Trimming stripped 5 bases from V and 4 bases from J, with 23 bases between. The chain's CDR3 is CASSQAGLGGTGTEAFF. CDR3 DNA: TGTGCCAGCAGCCAAGCGGGGCTCGGGGGCACAGGCACTGAAGCTTTCTTT.

This clonotype was counted a few times. The chain links TRBV30 to TRBJ2-7; either TRBD1 or TRBD2 may fit D (5 bases each). Germline V gene lookup returns CDR1 GTSNPN and CDR2 SVGIG (reference sequence). V was shortened by 0 bases and J by 2 bases, with 8 bases between the two germline ends. This CDR3 region has 13 residues. CDR3 sequence reads: CAWSVGDPYEQYF. CDR3 coding DNA: TGTGCCTGGAGTGTGGGGGACCCCTACGAGCAGTACTTC. Using reference TRBV30 and TRBJ2-7 for the parts outside the CDR3, the full variable domain is SQTIHQWPATLVQPVGSPLSLECTVEGTSNPNLYWYRQAAGRGLQLLFYSVGIGQISSEVPQNLSASRPQDRQFILSSKKLLLSDSGFYLCAWSVGDPYEQYFGPGTRLTVT.

Concerning this clonotype itself: A much larger clonotype is one base distant, so this may be a read error. The V call is TRBV28, the J call TRBJ2-7, with a possible D match to TRBD2 (6 bases). Looked up from germline, CDR1 is MDHEN and CDR2 is SYDVKM. V was pared by 6 bases and J by 6 bases, with 18 bases between. The CDR3 is 14 residues long. The DNA for the CDR3 is TGTGCCAGCAGGTTCGTGTCGGGAGCGGGCGAGCAGTACTTC. The encoded protein is CASRFVSGAGEQYF.

The chain is built from TRBV13 and TRBJ2-7; D uncertain. Looked up from germline, CDR1 is PRHDT and CDR2 is FYEKMQ (reference sequence). Trimming took off 2 bases at V and 5 bases at J, with 16 bases between the two ends. This CDR3 region has 15 residues. The CDR3 coding sequence is TGTGCCAGCAGCTTACAAGTAGGGCCCTTTGACGAGCAGTACTTC. Amino acids: CASSLQVGPFDEQYF.

The chain has TRBV6-2 or TRBV6-3 and TRBJ2-1, with 11 nucleotides matching TRBD2. The V and J ends lost 1 base and 2 bases, in that order; junction bases with no gene match: 13. The germline gives CDR1 MNHEY, CDR2 SVGEGT. CDR3 size: 20 residues. This CDR3 is CASSYWVAKTSGVPYNEQFF. CDR3 nucleotides: TGTGCCAGCAGTTACTGGGTTGCCAAGACTAGCGGGGTACCCTACAATGAGCAGTTCTTC.